The rows below give T cell receptor beta chains drawn from one sample of a study of T cell repertoires in cytomegalovirus infection. TCRdb analysed the reads with MiXCR anew, one entry per CDR3 protein. The sample has roughly 250,000 distinct CDR3 sequences, approximately 22% seen once. Specimen: CD8+ T cells from PBMCs. The receptors originated from a human donor in good health (CMV status not recorded). Some clones in this sample may be carry-over from other donors' samples. The CDR3 runs from the conserved cysteine through the conserved F or W. The D gene is left open where the match is weak. Clone size is stated in some rows and not others, as once, few, many or a class when expanded.

>TRBV28|TRBJ1-1|.|.
TGTGCCACCAGAGCGGTTGAAGCTTTCTTT
CATRAVEAFF
>TRBV20-1|TRBJ2-7|.|TRBD2
TGCAGTGTTCCCCCGGGACTAGTCTTTGACGAGCAGTACTTC
CSVPPGLVFDEQYF
>TRBV7-6|TRBJ1-1|many|.
TGTGCCAGCAGCCCCTCCCCCGGGGATGAAGCTTTCTTT
CASSPSPGDEAFF
>TRBV25-1|TRBJ1-5|few|TRBD1
TGTGCCAGCAGTGAGACAGGGAATCAGCCCCAGCATTTT
CASSETGNQPQHF
>TRBV7-3|TRBJ2-5|few|TRBD2
TGTGCCAGCAGCTTAACCCCCGGGGGGGGAGAGACCCAGTACTTC
CASSLTPGGGETQYF
>TRBV19|TRBJ2-1|few|.
TGTGCCAGTACCATTGGCGGGGGCGCCTGGAATGAGCAGTTCTTC
CASTIGGGAWNEQFF
>TRBV20-1|TRBJ1-2|few|.
TGCAGTGCTAGAGATCAGGTTAACTATGGCTACACCTTC
CSARDQVNYGYTF
>TRBV7-9|TRBJ2-1|few|TRBD1
TGTGCCAGCAGCTCTCCGGGACAGGGTACGTTCTATTTGAACAATGAGCAGTTCTTC
CASSSPGQGTFYLNNEQFF
>TRBV2|TRBJ2-7|.|TRBD1
TGTGCCAGCAGTGAGGGGGACAGGAGCTCCTACGAGCAGTACTTC
CASSEGDRSSYEQYF
>TRBV27|TRBJ1-1|.|.
TGTGCCAGCGGGGGGACTACTGAAGCTTTCTTT
CASGGTTEAFF